The 29 T cell receptor beta chains below were found in one sample sequenced in a study of blood T cell repertoires in COVID-19. The table came from immunoSEQ multiplex PCR; TCRdb's copy has only in-frame clones and leaves some out. The sample includes 300,000 to 450,000 clones, 80% to 90% of them seen just once. The sample consisted of peripheral blood. The receptor source for this set is a woman aged 30 to 39 with COVID-19, enrolled during active disease.

This sequence joins TRBV4-2 and TRBJ2-6, with D maybe TRBD2 (5 bases). The V and J ends lost 4 bases and 0 bases respectively, with 10 bases between them. CDR1 is LGHNA, CDR2 YNFKEQ, per germline. The CDR3 has 16 residues. CDR3 coding DNA: TGTGCCAGCAGCCTAAAGGGAGACTCTGGGGCCAACGTCCTGACTTTC. It encodes CASSLKGDSGANVLTF.

The table lists this clone with a count of one. The rearrangement uses TRBV9 and TRBJ2-2, with D possibly TRBD2 on 5 matching bases. The V and J ends lost 1 base and 5 bases respectively, with 12 bases between them. CDR3 length: 15 amino acids. Germline-derived CDR1 and CDR2 are SGDLS and YYNGEE. The CDR3 region has the DNA TGTGCCAGCAGCGTACGGGGAACAGAAACCGGGGAGCTGTTTTTT. Protein product: CASSVRGTETGELFF.

The chain is built from TRBV27 and TRBJ2-6, with D possibly TRBD1 on 6 matching bases. CDR1 is MNHEY, CDR2 SMNVEV, per germline (reference sequence). V dropped 5 bases and J dropped 4 bases, with 24 bases sitting between them. The CDR3 runs 19 residues. The CDR3 nucleotides are TGTGCCAGCAGTCCCCACCTGACAGGTTTGGTGCCCGGGGCCAACGTCCTGACTTTC. Protein product: CASSPHLTGLVPGANVLTF.

The chain links TRBV6-6 to TRBJ1-2; the D gene is possibly TRBD1 (5 bases). The germline V and J ends were trimmed by 8 bases and 5 bases, with 12 bases remaining between them. CDR1 is MNHNY and CDR2 is SVGAGI in the germline V gene (reference sequence). The CDR3 is 12 residues long. CDR3 residues: CASQGMGYGYTF. CDR3 in DNA: TGTGCCAGCCAGGGTATGGGTTATGGCTACACCTTC.

The rearrangement joins TRBV14 to TRBJ1-6; 10 bases fit TRBD1. Germline V CDR1 and CDR2: SGHDN, FVKESK. The CDR3 is 17 amino acids. With V trimmed by 4 bases and J by 7 bases, 10 bases remained unmatched. CDR3 sequence: CASSPLDRGQGNSPLHF. In DNA, the CDR3 is TGTGCCAGCAGCCCACTTGACAGGGGGCAAGGGAATTCACCCCTCCACTTT.

The chain combines TRBV5-6 with TRBJ2-7; D is ambiguous. The V and J ends lost 4 bases and 7 bases respectively, with 15 bases between them. From germline, CDR1 is SGHDT and CDR2 YYEEEE. This CDR3 is built from 13 residues. CDR3 nucleotides: TGTGCCAGCAGCCCTGCGGCTGCCCAGGAGCAGTACTTC. It translates to CASSPAAAQEQYF.

The V gene is TRBV9, the J gene TRBJ1-2; weak D call: TRBD1 (6 bases). The CDR3 totals 15 residues. CDR1 and CDR2 from the germline V gene are SGDLS and YYNGEE. V was clipped by 3 bases and J by 2 bases, with 14 bases between them. The CDR3 is CASSGWGHQNYGYTF. The DNA for the CDR3 is TGTGCCAGCAGCGGCTGGGGACACCAAAACTATGGCTACACCTTC.

This chain uses TRBV5-5 with TRBJ1-3; D is possibly TRBD1 (5 bases). V was clipped by 6 bases and J by 4 bases, with 17 bases between them. This CDR3 is 15 amino acids long. Germline values: CDR1 SGHKS, CDR2 YYEKEE (reference sequence). CDR3 nucleotides: TGTGCCAGCACCCAGGGCCCCCTGACCGGAAACACCATATATTTT. Translating gives CASTQGPLTGNTIYF.

The chain combines TRBV4-2 with TRBJ2-7, with 8 bases identical to TRBD1. Germline CDR1 reads LGHNA; CDR2 reads YNFKEQ. The CDR3 has 14 residues. Trimming cost V 1 base and J 7 bases; bases outside gene matches: 6. CDR3 sequence reads: CASSQVQGAGEQYF. CDR3 sequence (DNA): TGTGCCAGCAGCCAAGTGCAGGGGGCGGGGGAGCAGTACTTC.

This clone was seen a single time. V gene TRBV11-2 combines with J gene TRBJ1-3; D call uncertain. Trimming removed 4 bases at V and 4 bases at J, with 23 bases between. Germline values: CDR1 SGHAT, CDR2 FQNNGV. CDR3 size: 18 residues. The CDR3 sequence is CASSSGSLILRTGNTIYF. As DNA, the CDR3 is TGTGCCAGCAGCTCGGGATCCCTCATTCTTAGAACCGGAAACACCATATATTTT.

CDR3: CASSDRVDYGYTF. The CDR3 DNA sequence: TGCGCCAGCAGTGACCGGGTTGACTATGGCTACACCTTC. The chain combines TRBV10-1 with TRBJ1-2; D unclear. The germline CDR1 and CDR2 sequences are WNHNN and SYGVQD (reference sequence). The CDR3 has 13 amino acids. Between the trimmed V and J ends, which lost 3 bases and 3 bases, there was a span of 8 bases.

Comments on this clone: This CDR3 is also generated by other DNA sequences in the sample. J is TRBJ2-7 and V is TRBV30, with D possibly being TRBD1 (6 bases). The CDR3 loop spans 11 amino acids. Germline V gene data show CDR1 as GTSNPN and CDR2 as SVGIG (reference sequence). The V end lost 0 bases, the J end lost 7 bases, and 7 bases lay between the germline ends. CDR3 sequence: CAWSVGGEQYV. DNA of the CDR3: TGTGCCTGGAGTGTAGGGGGAGAGCAGTACGTC.

The genes are TRBV6-5 and TRBJ2-5; TRBD1 aligns across 8 bases. Trimming removed 0 bases from V and 2 bases from J; junction bases left unmatched: 5. Germline V gene sequence: CDR1 MNHEY, CDR2 SVGAGI. The CDR3 contains 16 residues. The CDR3 nucleotides read TGTGCCAGCAGTTACTCGTGGGGGACAGGTCAAGAGACCCAGTACTTC. This encodes CASSYSWGTGQETQYF.

The chain links TRBV5-1 to TRBJ2-3; D uncertain. Between the trimmed V and J ends, which lost 1 base and 0 bases, there was a span of 12 bases. This CDR3 region has 16 residues. CDR1 and CDR2 (germline): SGHRS, YFSETQ. The CDR3 DNA sequence: TGCGCCAGCAGCTTGTGGTCAGGTCCTAGCACAGATACGCAGTATTTT. Amino acids: CASSLWSGPSTDTQYF.

V usage is TRBV5-1 and J usage is TRBJ2-3; the D gene is possibly TRBD1 (6 bases). The V gene's germline CDR1 is SGHRS and CDR2 YFSETQ. The ends were cut back, 4 bases at V and 3 bases at J, with 15 bases in the middle. This CDR3 is built from 15 residues. The DNA for the CDR3 is TGCGCCAGCAGCCCTTCTGGACAGCGGACAGATACGCAGTATTTT. Amino acids: CASSPSGQRTDTQYF. Complete variable domain (other parts from reference TRBV5-1 and TRBJ2-3): KAGVTQTPRYLIKTRGQQVTLSCSPISGHRSVSWYQQTPGQGLQFLFEYFSETQRNKGNFPGRFSGRQFSNSRSEMNVSTLELGDSALYLCASSPSGQRTDTQYFGPGTRLTVL.

This chain uses TRBV29-1 with TRBJ2-5; 10 bases agree with TRBD1. Per the germline V gene, CDR1 is SQVTM and CDR2 is ANQGSEA. The CDR3 is 12 residues long. J lost 5 bases, V lost 6 bases, and 3 bases had no gene match. The CDR3 region has the DNA TGCAGCGTCGACAGGGGGCGGGAGACCCAGTACTTC. Residues: CSVDRGRETQYF.

The CDR3: CARSPTFGQGALSDNSPLHF. CDR3 coding DNA: TGTGCCAGAAGCCCTACCTTCGGACAGGGGGCTTTGTCGGATAATTCACCCCTCCACTTT. The chain is built from TRBV5-3 and TRBJ1-6; 11 bases align to TRBD1. TRBV5-3 has ORF status, its function being uncertain. The V gene end was trimmed by 4 bases and the J gene end by 5 bases; junction bases not matched to a gene: 17. The CDR3 spans 20 residues.

The rearrangement links TRBV27 to TRBJ2-1; the match to TRBD1 covers 7 bases. This CDR3 is 17 amino acids long. Germline V gives CDR1 MNHEY, CDR2 SMNVEV (reference sequence). Unmatched junction bases numbered 11, after V lost 4 bases and J lost 2 bases. The CDR3 reads CASSSIKTGLAYNEQFF. The CDR3 DNA sequence: TGTGCCAGCAGTTCCATAAAGACAGGGTTGGCCTACAATGAGCAGTTCTTC.

This clone was found a few times. The V call is TRBV5-6, the J call TRBJ2-7, with 8 nucleotides matching TRBD2. The V gene's germline CDR1 is SGHDT and CDR2 YYEEEE. V lost 4 bases, J lost 3 bases, and 12 bases stayed unmatched. The CDR3 is made up of 16 amino acids. The CDR3 loop is CASSGTGTSDYYEQYF. CDR3 sequence (DNA): TGTGCCAGCAGCGGAACCGGGACTAGTGATTACTACGAGCAGTACTTC.

This chain joins TRBV28 and TRBJ1-3; 12 bases agree with TRBD1. Per the germline V gene, CDR1 is MDHEN and CDR2 is SYDVKM. V lost 11 bases to trimming and J lost 4 bases; unmatched junction nucleotides: 6. CDR3 size: 14 residues. CDR3 in DNA: TGTGCCGGGGGGACAGGGGGCGCGGGAAACACCATATATTTT. This codes for CAGGTGGAGNTIYF.

The chain links TRBV29-1 to TRBJ2-1; the match to TRBD1 covers 12 bases. After removal of 7 bases from V and 8 bases from J, the junction contained 9 bases not matched to a gene. This CDR3 is built from 14 residues. Germline V gene data show CDR1 as SQVTM and CDR2 as ANQGSEA. The CDR3 sequence: CSADGTGGLDEQFF. The DNA for the CDR3 is TGCAGCGCCGATGGGACAGGGGGCTTGGATGAGCAGTTCTTC.

In its sample, this clone was seen once. The V call is TRBV3-1 (or the pseudogene TRBV3-2), the J call TRBJ1-2; tentative D call: TRBD1 (6 bases). The CDR3 runs 14 residues. CDR1 and CDR2 (germline): LGHDT, YNNKEL (reference sequence). Deletions cut 2 bases from V and 8 bases from J, with 15 bases between. The CDR3: CASSQTKGVWGYTF. The CDR3 coding sequence is TGTGCCAGCAGCCAAACTAAGGGGGTTTGGGGCTACACCTTC.

The chain is built from TRBV5-4 and TRBJ2-2; 7 nucleotides match TRBD2. Trimming at V came to 7 bases and at J to 2 bases, leaving 11 bases not matched to a gene. Germline-derived CDR1 and CDR2 are SGHNT and YYREEE (reference sequence). The CDR3 contains 16 residues. In DNA, the CDR3 is TGTGCCAGCGGTCTTCCAAGCGGGGCAAACACCGGGGAGCTGTTTTTT. This encodes CASGLPSGANTGELFF. Using reference TRBV5-4 and TRBJ2-2 for the parts outside the CDR3, the full variable domain is ETGVTQSPTHLIKTRGQQVTLRCSSQSGHNTVSWYQQALGQGPQFIFQYYREEENGRGNFPPRFSGLQFPNYSSELNVNALELDDSALYLCASGLPSGANTGELFFGEGSRLTVL.

The chain joins TRBV11-2 to TRBJ1-4; TRBD1 agrees at 8 bases. After removal of 3 bases from V and 3 bases from J, the junction contained 3 bases not matched to a gene. The CDR3 is made up of 15 amino acids. Germline CDR1 SGHAT, CDR2 FQNNGV. The DNA of the CDR3 is TGTGCCAGCAGCTTCCAGGGGGCTGCTAATGAAAAACTGTTTTTT. This encodes CASSFQGAANEKLFF.

The chain combines TRBV7-9 with TRBJ2-5, with D possibly being TRBD2 (6 bases). V shed 7 bases and J shed 2 bases, with 11 bases lying between them. The CDR3 loop spans 13 amino acids. Germline CDR1 SEHNR, CDR2 FQNEAQ (reference sequence). This CDR3 reads CASTSAGQETQYF. Written as DNA, the CDR3 is TGTGCCAGCACTTCGGCGGGACAAGAGACCCAGTACTTC.

This rearrangement joins TRBV7-9 to TRBJ2-7; TRBD2 aligns across 8 bases. After removal of 2 bases from V and 1 base from J, the junction contained 7 bases not matched to a gene. The CDR3 is 16 residues long. Germline V gene sequence: CDR1 SEHNR, CDR2 FQNEAQ (reference sequence). CDR3 in DNA: TGTGCCAGCAGCTTATTTGGACGCGGGGGGTCCTACGAGCAGTACTTC. Amino acid sequence: CASSLFGRGGSYEQYF.

V and J are TRBV6-2 or TRBV6-3 and TRBJ1-5; possible D gene TRBD1, 6 bases. Germline-derived CDR1 and CDR2 are MNHEY and SVGEGT. This CDR3 region has 14 residues. V was trimmed by 5 bases and J by 3 bases, leaving 11 bases between them. The CDR3 here is CASSATGNNQPQHF. The CDR3 nucleotides read TGTGCCAGCAGTGCTACAGGGAACAATCAGCCCCAGCATTTT.

This clone was seen once. Here the CDR3 DNA reads TGTGCCAGTAGTATAAGAGCTAGCGGGGGGCCGAACACCGGGGAGCTGTTTTTT. The encoded protein is CASSIRASGGPNTGELFF. This chain links TRBV19 with TRBJ2-2; 11 bases are shared with TRBD2. Unmatched junction bases numbered 5, after V lost 2 bases and J lost 0 bases. The CDR3 has 18 amino acids. From germline, CDR1 is LNHDA and CDR2 SQIVND (reference sequence).

J is TRBJ1-4 and V is TRBV3-1 (or the pseudogene TRBV3-2); D might be TRBD1 (6 bases). CDR1 LGHDT and CDR2 YNNKEL come from the germline V gene (reference sequence). CDR3 length equals 16 residues. Trimming removed 1 base from V and 7 bases from J, with 16 bases in between. CDR3 nucleotide sequence: TGTGCCAGCAGCCAAGTGGGGGCAGGGTCGGTTGAAAAACTGTTTTTT. Translating gives CASSQVGAGSVEKLFF.